A single sample is the source of the 31 T cell receptor beta chains below, sequenced in a study of blood T cell repertoires in COVID-19. Sequencing was performed with immunoSEQ multiplex PCR; in TCRdb, only in-frame clones are kept and a portion is missing. The sample has 300,000 to 450,000 clones; around 85% are singletons. Sequenced: peripheral blood. These receptors originate from a young woman with acute or convalescent COVID-19.

The chain links TRBV15 to TRBJ2-1; perhaps TRBD2 as D (6 bases). The CDR3 contains 16 residues. Germline values: CDR1 LNHNV, CDR2 YYDKDF (reference sequence). The V end lost 1 base, the J end lost 7 bases, and 17 bases lay between the germline ends. CDR3 region: CATSRAGGTGWNEQFF. The CDR3 nucleotides read TGTGCCACCAGCAGAGCTGGAGGGACGGGGTGGAATGAGCAGTTCTTC.

V is TRBV7-9 and J is TRBJ2-7; TRBD2 matches 11 bases. Germline trimming cut 6 bases from V and 4 bases from J; bases unmatched to any gene: 17. The CDR3 spans 18 residues. Germline lookup yields CDR1 SEHNR and CDR2 FQNEAQ (reference sequence). CDR3 DNA: TGTGCCAGCAGTTCGACTAGCGGGAAGGGAACCGGATGGTACGAGCAGTACTTC. Its translation: CASSSTSGKGTGWYEQYF.

J is TRBJ1-4 and V is TRBV30, with a tentative D call TRBD1 (5 bases). Germline V lookup: CDR1 GTSNPN, CDR2 SVGIG (reference sequence). Trimming shortened V by 5 bases and J by 5 bases, and 15 bases separated the two germline ends. The CDR3 is 14 residues long. This chain's CDR3 is CAWGTKAGNEKLFF. The CDR3 DNA reads TGTGCCTGGGGGACGAAGGCAGGGAATGAAAAACTGTTTTTT.

V usage is TRBV28 and J usage is TRBJ1-2, with D possibly being TRBD1 (6 bases). Between the trimmed V and J ends, which lost 6 bases and 2 bases, there was a span of 16 bases. This CDR3 region has 15 residues. Germline V CDR1 and CDR2: MDHEN, SYDVKM. This chain's CDR3 is CASSSGTSRNYGYTF. Written as DNA, the CDR3 is TGTGCCAGCAGCTCTGGGACATCGAGAAACTATGGCTACACCTTC.

The chain uses TRBV9 and TRBJ2-3; 9 bases are a match to TRBD2. This CDR3 contains 15 residues. Germline CDR1 SGDLS, CDR2 YYNGEE. V lost 1 base and J lost 2; bases outside the gene matches: 2. The CDR3 here is CASSVSGLATDTQYF. The CDR3 coding sequence is TGTGCCAGCAGCGTATCGGGACTAGCCACAGATACGCAGTATTTT.

The chain uses TRBV5-6 and TRBJ2-5; tentative D call: TRBD2 (6 bases). Trimming removed 0 bases at V and 5 bases at J, with 14 bases between. The CDR3 length is 15 residues. Germline CDR1 is SGHDT and CDR2 is YYEEEE. CDR3 protein: CASSLAISGRETQYF. The DNA of the CDR3 is TGTGCCAGCAGCTTGGCGATTTCAGGGAGGGAGACCCAGTACTTC.

The rearrangement links TRBV5-1 to TRBJ1-1; D unresolved. The V end lost 1 base, the J end lost 2 bases, and 6 bases lay between the germline ends. Germline V gene sequence: CDR1 SGHRS, CDR2 YFSETQ. The CDR3 extends over 13 amino acids. The chain's CDR3 is CASSLMGNTEAFF. The DNA for the CDR3 is TGCGCCAGCAGCTTGATGGGCAACACTGAAGCTTTCTTT.

V and J are TRBV19 and TRBJ2-7, with a weak D call TRBD1 (5 bases). The CDR3 sequence is 15 residues long. Germline-derived CDR1 and CDR2 are LNHDA and SQIVND (reference sequence). With 5 bases removed from V and 2 bases from J, the gap between germline ends came to 16 bases. CDR3 in DNA: TGTGCCAGTAGTGCAGCCAGGGCCTCACCCTACGAGCAGTACTTC. Translated: CASSAARASPYEQYF. The complete variable domain, with remaining parts taken from reference TRBV19 and TRBJ2-7, reads DGGITQSPKYLFRKEGQNVTLSCEQNLNHDAMYWYRQDPGQGLRLIYYSQIVNDFQKGDIAEGYSVSREKKESFPLTVTSAQKNPTAFYLCASSAARASPYEQYFGPGTRLTVT.

This rearrangement joins TRBV5-5 to TRBJ1-2, with D tentatively TRBD1 (5 bases). The V gene lost 3 bases and the J gene lost 4 bases, with 13 bases spanning the gap. The CDR3 runs to 14 residues. Germline-derived CDR1 and CDR2 are SGHKS and YYEKEE (reference sequence). The CDR3 sequence is CASSSRGQVYGYTF. In DNA form, the CDR3 reads TGTGCCAGCAGCTCGCGAGGACAAGTCTATGGCTACACCTTC. Based on the CDR3 plus reference TRBV5-5 and TRBJ1-2, the full variable domain is DAGVTQSPTHLIKTRGQQVTLRCSPISGHKSVSWYQQVLGQGPQFIFQYYEKEERGRGNFPDRFSARQFPNYSSELNVNALLLGDSALYLCASSSRGQVYGYTFGSGTRLTVV.

The chain is built from TRBV24-1 and TRBJ2-3, with TRBD1 matching over 10 bases. The CDR3 is 17 amino acids. CDR1 KGHDR and CDR2 SFDVKD come from the germline V gene. J lost 0 bases, V lost 2 bases, and 4 bases had no gene match. Here the CDR3 reads CATSDSPGQGSTDTQYF. The CDR3, as DNA: TGTGCCACCAGTGATTCCCCGGGACAGGGGAGCACAGATACGCAGTATTTT.

The chain joins TRBV4-1 to TRBJ1-1, with TRBD1 matching over 9 bases. Looked up from germline, CDR1 is MGHRA and CDR2 is YSYEKL. CDR3 length: 16 residues. V lost 1 base and J lost 1; bases outside the gene matches: 4. The CDR3 bases are TGCGCCAGCAGCCAAGTGAGGACAGGGGAGAACACTGAAGCTTTCTTT. It specifies CASSQVRTGENTEAFF.

The rearrangement links TRBV19 to TRBJ1-2, with unresolved D. CDR3 size: 13 residues. Germline V CDR1 and CDR2: LNHDA, SQIVND (reference sequence). The germline V and J ends were trimmed by 3 bases and 0 bases, with 5 bases remaining between them. The CDR3 loop is CASSMSPNYGYTF. CDR3 in DNA: TGTGCCAGTAGTATGAGCCCTAACTATGGCTACACCTTC.

V usage is TRBV23-1 and J usage is TRBJ2-7, with 12 bases lining up with TRBD2. TRBV23-1 is designated an ORF whose function remains uncertain. The CDR3 has 17 amino acids. The trim removed 4 bases at V and 6 bases at J, leaving 13 bases unmatched. In nucleotides, the CDR3 is TGCGCCAGCAGTCGCCACCGGACTAGCGGGAACTCTTGCGAGCAGTACTTC. Translated: CASSRHRTSGNSCEQYF.

The chain couples TRBV19 to TRBJ2-3; 12 bases are shared with TRBD2. Germline CDR1 and CDR2: LNHDA and SQIVND (reference sequence). Trimming at V came to 7 bases and at J to 7 bases, leaving 15 bases not matched to a gene. The CDR3 runs 17 residues. CDR3 bases: TGTGCCAGTACCGATTTCCCTCTAGCGGGGGGGCTTCATACGCAGTATTTT. Amino acids: CASTDFPLAGGLHTQYF. Filled out from reference TRBV19 and TRBJ2-3, the complete variable domain reads DGGITQSPKYLFRKEGQNVTLSCEQNLNHDAMYWYRQDPGQGLRLIYYSQIVNDFQKGDIAEGYSVSREKKESFPLTVTSAQKNPTAFYLCASTDFPLAGGLHTQYFGPGTRLTVL.

This chain links TRBV5-1 with TRBJ1-2; 7 bases map to TRBD1. Germline V CDR1 and CDR2: SGHRS, YFSETQ. The trim removed 7 bases at V and 8 bases at J, leaving 8 bases unmatched. The CDR3 is made up of 12 amino acids. The CDR3 is CASAGRGQGYTF. The CDR3 DNA follows: TGCGCCAGCGCCGGAAGGGGGCAAGGCTACACCTTC. The variable domain in full, completed from reference TRBV5-1 and TRBJ1-2, reads KAGVTQTPRYLIKTRGQQVTLSCSPISGHRSVSWYQQTPGQGLQFLFEYFSETQRNKGNFPGRFSGRQFSNSRSEMNVSTLELGDSALYLCASAGRGQGYTFGSGTRLTVV.

J is TRBJ2-1 and V is TRBV21-1; TRBD2, as called in the table, went unchecked against the DNA. TRBV21-1 is given as a pseudogene. The CDR3 covers 15 residues. The CDR3 here is CASSGTSGTYNEQFF. CDR3 sequence (DNA): TGTGCCAGCAGCGGGACTAGCGGTACCTACAATGAGCAGTTCTTC.

This chain joins TRBV7-3 and TRBJ1-5, with D perhaps matching TRBD1 (5 bases). Trimming left V 7 bases short and J 8 bases short, with 18 bases between. Germline lookup yields CDR1 SGHTA and CDR2 FQGTGA. This CDR3 is built from 14 residues. Here the CDR3 reads CASKRPGKTEPQHF. The CDR3 DNA reads as TGTGCCAGCAAGAGGCCAGGGAAAACCGAGCCCCAGCATTTT.

The chain employs TRBV12-5 and TRBJ1-2; no clear D. V lost 2 bases and J lost 5, with 9 bases in between. The CDR3 sequence is 13 residues long. CDR1 is LGHNT, CDR2 FRNRAP, per germline. CDR3 amino acids: CASGLSLKYGYTF. The DNA for the CDR3 is TGTGCTAGTGGTTTGAGCCTGAAATATGGCTACACCTTC.

The chain combines TRBV5-3 with TRBJ1-2; 11 bases agree with TRBD1. TRBV5-3 is sorted into the ORF group, with uncertain function. The CDR3 is made up of 15 amino acids. V trimming: 4 bases; J trimming: 3 bases; junction bases outside the gene matches: 5. The CDR3 is CARSMGQGGDYGYTF. In DNA, the CDR3 is TGTGCCAGAAGCATGGGACAGGGGGGTGACTATGGCTACACCTTC.

This sequence joins TRBV5-5 and TRBJ1-5, with D possibly being TRBD1 (5 bases). This CDR3 is built from 14 residues. Germline V gives CDR1 SGHKS, CDR2 YYEKEE (reference sequence). The V end was cut by 5 bases, the J end by 4 bases, with 13 bases between. The CDR3 DNA reads TGTGCCAGCAGTGGGGGGGGTCCAAATCAGCCCCAGCATTTT. Its protein is CASSGGGPNQPQHF.

The chain combines TRBV12-3 or TRBV12-4 with TRBJ1-4, with D unresolved. V was trimmed by 2 bases and J by 12 bases, leaving 13 bases between them. This CDR3 has 13 amino acids. CDR3 in DNA: TGTGCCAGCAGTTTACCGGCCCTGAGGGAACTGTTTTTT. This translates into CASSLPALRELFF.

The chain employs TRBV12-3 or TRBV12-4 and TRBJ2-7; 7 bases fit TRBD2. The J segment lost 2 bases and the V segment lost 7 bases, leaving 5 bases of the junction unmatched. The CDR3 totals 13 residues. This CDR3 is CASTLGGAYEQYF. CDR3 nucleotide sequence: TGTGCCAGCACCTTGGGGGGGGCCTACGAGCAGTACTTC.

The J gene is TRBJ2-1, the V gene TRBV11-3; 9 positions agree with TRBD2. The trim removed 1 base at V and 13 bases at J, leaving 5 bases unmatched. There are 13 residues in the CDR3. Germline V gene data show CDR1 as SGHNT and CDR2 as YENEEA. Here the CDR3 reads CASSLGREGAQFF. The CDR3 region has the DNA TGTGCCAGCAGCTTAGGGCGGGAGGGGGCCCAGTTCTTC.

The CDR3 spells CASSERQMEAFF. The CDR3, as DNA: TGTGCCAGCAGTGAACGACAAATGGAAGCTTTCTTT. This rearrangement joins TRBV6-1 to TRBJ1-1; D is uncertain. The CDR3 has 12 residues. Germline V gene data show CDR1 as MNHNS and CDR2 as SASEGT. Trimming removed 2 bases at V and 8 bases at J, with 9 bases between.

V is TRBV11-1 and J is TRBJ2-2; D possibly corresponds to TRBD1 (6 bases). Germline loops: CDR1 SGHAT, CDR2 FQDESV (reference sequence). Deletions cut 1 base from V and 7 bases from J, with 10 bases between. The length of the CDR3 is 14 residues. In DNA, the CDR3 is TGTGCCAGCAGCTTAGGCCAGGGGATCGGGGAGCTGTTTTTT. It encodes CASSLGQGIGELFF.

The chain couples TRBV5-8 to TRBJ1-5; D is unclear. The CDR3 is made up of 17 amino acids. Trimming stripped 0 bases from V and 0 bases from J, with 13 bases between. The germline V gene encodes CDR1 SGHTS and CDR2 YDEGEE. CDR3 residues: CASSLVVGVDSNQPQHF. CDR3 DNA: TGTGCCAGCAGCTTGGTTGTAGGAGTGGATAGCAATCAGCCCCAGCATTTT.

DNA of the CDR3: TGTGCCAGCAGTCCACCCAGGGGAAGCTACTCTGGGGCCAACGTCCTGACTTTC. It codes for CASSPPRGSYSGANVLTF. The chain links TRBV6-6 to TRBJ2-6, with D possibly being TRBD1 (6 bases). The V end was cut by 5 bases, the J end by 0 bases, with 17 bases between. The germline V gene has CDR1 MNHNY and CDR2 SVGAGI (reference sequence). The CDR3 sequence is 18 residues long.

This clone was recorded only once. J is TRBJ2-6 and V is TRBV6-1, with a weak D call TRBD2 (5 bases). CDR1 is MNHNS, CDR2 SASEGT, per germline. Trimming cost V 2 bases and J 2 bases, with 13 bases left between them. The CDR3 runs 17 residues. CDR3 region: CASSEILGGAGANVLTF. The CDR3 region has the DNA TGTGCCAGCAGTGAAATTTTAGGAGGCGCTGGGGCCAACGTCCTGACTTTC.

The V gene is TRBV14, the J gene TRBJ1-2, with D uncertain. With 4 bases removed from V and 6 bases from J, the gap between germline ends came to 12 bases. The CDR3 sequence is 13 residues long. The germline gives CDR1 SGHDN, CDR2 FVKESK. The CDR3 bases are TGTGCCAGCAGCCCGACATGGGGAGATGGCTACACCTTC. The encoded protein is CASSPTWGDGYTF.

The genes are TRBV27 and TRBJ2-7; D possibly corresponds to TRBD2 (6 bases). V lost 5 bases and J lost 6, with 17 bases in between. This CDR3 has 14 residues. Germline V gene data show CDR1 as MNHEY and CDR2 as SMNVEV (reference sequence). CDR3 DNA: TGTGCCAGCAGTAGGGACTTCGAGAGTGGCGAGCAGTACTTC. Translated, it gives CASSRDFESGEQYF.

The chain has TRBV6-1 and TRBJ2-1, with 10 bases lining up with TRBD1. The germline V gene has CDR1 MNHNS and CDR2 SASEGT. The trim removed 4 bases at V and 3 bases at J, leaving 6 bases unmatched. The CDR3 sequence is 16 residues long. This CDR3 reads CASSGWGQGFYNEQFF. DNA for the CDR3: TGTGCCAGCAGTGGGTGGGGACAGGGGTTCTACAATGAGCAGTTCTTC.